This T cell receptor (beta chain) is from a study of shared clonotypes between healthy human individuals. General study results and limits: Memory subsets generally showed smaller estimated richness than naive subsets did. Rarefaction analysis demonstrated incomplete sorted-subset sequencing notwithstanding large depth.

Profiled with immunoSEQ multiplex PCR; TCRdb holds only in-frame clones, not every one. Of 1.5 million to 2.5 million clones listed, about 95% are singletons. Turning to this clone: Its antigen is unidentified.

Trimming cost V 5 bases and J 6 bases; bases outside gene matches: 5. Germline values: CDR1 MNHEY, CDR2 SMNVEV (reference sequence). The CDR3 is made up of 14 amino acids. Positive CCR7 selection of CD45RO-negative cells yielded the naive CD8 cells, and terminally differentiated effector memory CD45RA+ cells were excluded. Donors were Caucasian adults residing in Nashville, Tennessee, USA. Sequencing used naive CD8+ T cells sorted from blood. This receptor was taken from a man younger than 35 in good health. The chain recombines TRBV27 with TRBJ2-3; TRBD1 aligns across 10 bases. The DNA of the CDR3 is TGTGCCAGCAGTATCGGGACAGGGGCGGATACGCAGTATTTT. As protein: CASSIGTGADTQYF.